A selection of T cell receptor beta chains follows, all from one sample in a study of beta chain features in type 1 diabetes. Some clones are missing from TCRdb's copy, which holds only in-frame ones; the method was immunoSEQ multiplex PCR. The sample has around 240,000 clones; 9.6% are singletons. The sequencing sample was made of naive CD4+ T cells from blood. The receptor set was obtained from a woman aged 18-29 years in good health. The CDR3 runs from the conserved cysteine through the conserved F or W. D genes are given only for firm matches. Clone size is stated in some rows and not others, as once, few, many or a class when expanded.

V gene	D gene	J gene	clone size	CDR3 protein	CDR3 DNA
TRBV6-1	.	TRBJ2-6	few	CATRSSGANVLTF	TGTGCCACCAGATCGTCCGGGGCCAACGTCCTGACTTTC
TRBV5-1	TRBD2	TRBJ2-3	few	CASSSLTSGITDTQYF	TGCGCCAGCAGCTCTCTGACTAGCGGGATAACAGATACGCAGTATTTT
TRBV2	.	TRBJ2-3	.	CARSAADTQYF	TGTGCCAGGAGTGCGGCAGATACGCAGTATTTT
TRBV5-1	.	TRBJ1-5	.	CASSLGQFNQPQHF	TGCGCCAGCAGCTTGGGACAGTTTAATCAGCCCCAGCATTTT
TRBV6-5	.	TRBJ1-2	.	CASSYGQLGGYTF	TGTGCCAGCAGTTACGGGCAACTCGGTGGCTACACCTTC
TRBV5-6	.	TRBJ2-3	few	CASSSRGLTDTQYF	TGTGCCAGCAGCTCCAGGGGTCTCACAGATACGCAGTATTTT
TRBV4-2	.	TRBJ2-7	.	CASSPPGYEQYF	TGTGCCAGCAGCCCCCCAGGCTACGAGCAGTACTTC
TRBV19	TRBD1	TRBJ2-6	.	CASSRAQGAGANVLTF	TGTGCCAGTAGTAGGGCACAGGGGGCTGGGGCCAACGTCCTGACTTTC
TRBV10-3	.	TRBJ2-7	few	CAISDGQRYEQYF	TGTGCCATCAGTGACGGACAGCGCTACGAGCAGTACTTC
TRBV6-5	.	TRBJ1-1	few	CASSQVTGIGTEAFF	TGTGCCAGCAGCCAGGTAACAGGGATAGGTACTGAAGCTTTCTTT